This passage covers 7 T cell receptor beta chains from one sample sequenced in a study of T-cell reconstitution after alpha-beta-depleted transplantation in children. The TCRbeta library was prepared with unique molecular identifiers. TCRdb reprocessed the PCR reads via MiXCR and lists one record per CDR3 protein. The sample shows over 400,000 distinct CDR3 sequences, around 12% of them seen only once. The sample was PBMCs from the stem cell graft donor, taken from the stem cell graft. The receptors come from a human donor who donated a stem cell graft to a child with combined immunodeficiency.

The chain combines TRBV21-1 with TRBJ2-5. TRBV21-1 is an annotated pseudogene. The CDR3 is 12 residues long. The CDR3 coding sequence is TGTGCCAGCAGGGGCAGGAAAGAGACCCAGTACTTC. This gives the protein CASRGRKETQYF.

This sequence joins TRBV7-2 and TRBJ2-5, with D possibly being TRBD1 (5 bases). Trimming shortened V by 5 bases and J by 4 bases, and 20 bases separated the two germline ends. This CDR3 contains 16 residues. The V gene's germline CDR1 is SGHTA and CDR2 FQGNSA. CDR3 bases: TGTGCCAGCAGCGTTAGCAGGGCCGGATGGGGAGAGACCCAGTACTTC. Its translation is CASSVSRAGWGETQYF.

The sample holds one count of this clonotype. The chain links TRBV27 to TRBJ2-3; D is undetermined. The CDR3 runs 14 residues. The germline gives CDR1 MNHEY, CDR2 SMNVEV (reference sequence). With 3 bases removed from V and 3 bases from J, the gap between germline ends came to 10 bases. For the CDR3, the DNA is TGTGCCAGCAGTTTCTTCGCCGGGACAGATACGCAGTATTTT. Its protein is CASSFFAGTDTQYF.

The rearrangement joins TRBV11-2 to TRBJ2-5, with 7 nucleotides matching TRBD1. After removal of 2 bases from V and 2 bases from J, the junction contained 5 bases not matched to a gene. The CDR3 totals 15 residues. Looked up from germline, CDR1 is SGHAT and CDR2 is FQNNGV. The CDR3 is CASSLMGTAQETQYF. The DNA for the CDR3 is TGTGCCAGCAGCTTAATGGGGACAGCACAAGAGACCCAGTACTTC.

This clonotype was picked up a small number of times. The CDR3 protein is CSVVGREGETQYF. CDR3 coding DNA: TGCAGCGTTGTTGGCAGGGAGGGAGAGACCCAGTACTTC. The rearrangement uses TRBV29-1 and TRBJ2-5, with 7 nucleotides matching TRBD2. Germline V gene lookup returns CDR1 SQVTM and CDR2 ANQGSEA. This CDR3 contains 13 residues. The trim removed 4 bases at V and 4 bases at J, leaving 6 bases unmatched.

The chain carries TRBV6-1 and TRBJ1-5, with 8 bases identical to TRBD1. The germline V gene has CDR1 MNHNS and CDR2 SASEGT. The V segment lost 5 bases and the J segment 6 bases; nucleotides outside the gene matches: 9. The CDR3 has 15 amino acids. The CDR3 DNA reads TGTGCCAGCAGTCACGCGTGGACAGGGAGTCAGCCCCAGCATTTT. Its translation: CASSHAWTGSQPQHF.

The V gene is TRBV3-1, the J gene TRBJ2-7, with 7 bases matching TRBD1. V trimming: 4 bases; J trimming: 2 bases; junction bases outside the gene matches: 5. The CDR3 consists of 14 residues. In germline, CDR1 is LGHDT, CDR2 YNNKEL (reference sequence). The CDR3, as DNA: TGTGCCAGCAGCCGAAGACAGGGACCCTACGAGCAGTACTTC. Its protein is CASSRRQGPYEQYF.